What follows are 32 T cell receptor beta chains derived from one specimen sequenced in a study of T-cell memory formation after mild COVID-19. MiXCR, applied by TCRdb to the 5' RACE reads, yields one record per CDR3 protein. The sample lists under 250,000 distinct CDR3 sequences, 27% occurring once. The sequenced sample consisted of PBMCs or a T cell subset sorted from them (not recorded which). The source of these receptors is an adult woman who had mild COVID-19 (a few samples of this study predate the infection). Cell type and time point are not known.

This clonotype was counted only a few times. The V and J genes are TRBV27 and TRBJ2-2, with D unclear. This CDR3 is 14 amino acids long. V was shortened by 2 bases and J by 0 bases, with 4 bases between the two germline ends. Germline V gene sequence: CDR1 MNHEY, CDR2 SMNVEV (reference sequence). CDR3 DNA sequence: TGTGCCAGCAGTTTACCGACGAACACCGGGGAGCTGTTTTTT. Translating gives CASSLPTNTGELFF.

The rearrangement uses TRBV5-8 and TRBJ2-5, with D perhaps given as TRBD1 or TRBD2 (5 bases each). Trimming took off 0 bases at V and 1 base at J, with 10 bases between the two ends. The germline V gene encodes CDR1 SGHTS and CDR2 YDEGEE. CDR3 length: 15 amino acids. The CDR3 nucleotides read TGTGCCAGCAGCTTGGAGGTGGGGGTCCAAGAGACCCAGTACTTC. Translating gives CASSLEVGVQETQYF.

This clonotype was recorded a few times. This chain links TRBV20-1 with TRBJ2-3, with D perhaps matching TRBD1 or TRBD2 (5 bases each). CDR1 and CDR2 (germline): DFQATT, SNEGSKA (reference sequence). Trimming left V 8 bases short and J 2 bases short, with 14 bases between. The CDR3 has 13 amino acids. Here the CDR3 DNA reads TGCAGTATTGGGGGAAACCCCACAGATACGCAGTATTTT. Residues: CSIGGNPTDTQYF.

This clonotype is a singleton in its sample. This chain joins TRBV5-4 and TRBJ2-2, with a weak D call TRBD2 (6 bases). Per the germline V gene, CDR1 is SGHNT and CDR2 is YYREEE (reference sequence). CDR3 length: 15 amino acids. V was trimmed by 0 bases and J by 3 bases, leaving 9 bases between them. The CDR3, as DNA: TGTGCCAGCAGCTTGGGACTAGAGTACACCGGGGAGCTGTTTTTT. Translation: CASSLGLEYTGELFF.

V usage is TRBV7-3 and J usage is TRBJ2-1; 12 bases are a match to TRBD2. The CDR3 covers 20 residues. The germline gives CDR1 SGHTA, CDR2 FQGTGA. V trimming: 1 base; J trimming: 0 bases; junction bases outside the gene matches: 10. The CDR3 is CASSLRGTSGRESSYNEQFF. The CDR3 DNA sequence: TGTGCCAGCAGCTTAAGGGGGACTAGCGGGCGGGAGAGCTCCTACAATGAGCAGTTCTTC.

This clonotype was seen repeatedly, ten times or more. The V and J genes are TRBV29-1 and TRBJ2-2; 7 nucleotides match TRBD1. CDR1 is SQVTM, CDR2 ANQGSEA, per germline. CDR3 size: 14 residues. DNA for the CDR3: TGCAGTGGGGCTTGGGACAGGAACACCGGGGAGCTGTTTTTT. Its protein is CSGAWDRNTGELFF.

This clonotype was counted between two and nine times. This chain joins TRBV29-1 and TRBJ1-3; D remains ambiguous. V was clipped by 4 bases and J by 0 bases, with 10 bases between them. The germline V gene encodes CDR1 SQVTM and CDR2 ANQGSEA. The CDR3 runs to 14 residues. CDR3 bases: TGCAGCGTTGTTAGTAGTAGCTCTGGAAACACCATATATTTT. Translation gives CSVVSSSSGNTIYF.

The genes are TRBV10-3 and TRBJ2-3; D is possibly TRBD1 (6 bases). Germline CDR1 is ENHRY and CDR2 is SYGVKD. V was clipped by 6 bases and J by 7 bases, with 11 bases between them. The CDR3 has 12 amino acids. This chain's CDR3 is CAIRGTGHTQYF. The CDR3 nucleotides are TGTGCCATCAGGGGTACAGGGCATACGCAGTATTTT.

V and J are TRBV28 and TRBJ2-2, with D maybe TRBD1 (5 bases). Germline loops: CDR1 MDHEN, CDR2 SYDVKM. Trimming shortened V by 4 bases and J by 3 bases, and 15 bases separated the two germline ends. The CDR3 runs to 16 residues. Written as DNA, the CDR3 is TGTGCCAGCAGTTATGTCCCAGGGCGGTACACCGGGGAGCTGTTTTTT. Its protein is CASSYVPGRYTGELFF.

This rearrangement joins TRBV7-9 to TRBJ2-5; D perhaps matches TRBD2 (6 bases). CDR3 length: 16 amino acids. Between the trimmed V and J ends, which lost 5 bases and 0 bases, there was a span of 16 bases. Germline values: CDR1 SEHNR, CDR2 FQNEAQ (reference sequence). Here the CDR3 reads CASSTGDLTYQETQYF. CDR3 nucleotide sequence: TGTGCCAGCAGCACGGGGGACCTGACGTACCAAGAGACCCAGTACTTC.

This clonotype has just a few counts. The chain joins TRBV3-1 to TRBJ1-6; TRBD1 matches 7 bases. Germline V gives CDR1 LGHDT, CDR2 YNNKEL (reference sequence). This CDR3 has 14 amino acids. V lost 4 bases and J lost 5; bases outside the gene matches: 2. CDR3 nucleotides: TGTGCCAGCAGCCCGGGACAGAATAATTCACCCCTCCACTTT. Translated: CASSPGQNNSPLHF.

This clonotype was counted once. The V gene is TRBV19, the J gene TRBJ1-5, with D possibly being TRBD1 (6 bases). CDR1 and CDR2 (germline): LNHDA, SQIVND (reference sequence). Trimming removed 3 bases at V and 4 bases at J, with 13 bases between. The CDR3 totals 15 residues. Here the CDR3 DNA reads TGTGCCAGTAGTATCCCCAGGGGATGGAATCAGCCCCAGCATTTT. Its protein is CASSIPRGWNQPQHF.

The chain uses TRBV7-6 and TRBJ2-3; possibly TRBD1 for D (6 bases). CDR1 and CDR2 from the germline V gene are SGHVS and FNYEAQ. The V and J ends lost 5 bases and 0 bases respectively, with 12 bases between them. The CDR3 is 15 residues long. This CDR3 reads CASSVQGMSTDTQYF. CDR3 coding DNA: TGTGCCAGCAGCGTCCAGGGGATGAGCACAGATACGCAGTATTTT. The full variable domain, rest sourced from reference TRBV7-6 and TRBJ2-3, is GAGVSQSPRYKVTKRGQDVALRCDPISGHVSLYWYRQALGQGPEFLTYFNYEAQQDKSGLPNDRFSAERPEGSISTLTIQRTEQRDSAMYRCASSVQGMSTDTQYFGPGTRLTVL.

The chain carries TRBV3-1 and TRBJ2-6; the D gene is possibly TRBD1 (6 bases). Germline values: CDR1 LGHDT, CDR2 YNNKEL (reference sequence). This CDR3 spans 16 amino acids. V was clipped by 4 bases and J by 1 base, with 11 bases between them. CDR3 in DNA: TGTGCCAGCAGCCGAATAGGGACATCTGGGGCCAACGTCCTGACTTTC. This encodes CASSRIGTSGANVLTF.

The V gene is TRBV7-9, the J gene TRBJ2-2; 11 bases are a match to TRBD2. Germline loops: CDR1 SEHNR, CDR2 FQNEAQ (reference sequence). Losses at the gene ends were 4 bases for V and 7 bases for J; bases not matched to a gene: 5. The CDR3 consists of 15 residues. The CDR3 loop reads CASSSPGLADGELFF. CDR3 bases: TGTGCCAGCAGCTCGCCGGGACTAGCGGACGGGGAGCTGTTTTTT.

V and J are TRBV7-2 and TRBJ1-2, with 8 bases lining up with TRBD1. Germline loops: CDR1 SGHTA, CDR2 FQGNSA. The CDR3 sequence is 15 residues long. The V and J ends lost 1 base and 5 bases, in that order; junction bases with no gene match: 6. CDR3 loop: CASSLVVRGRYGYTF. The CDR3 region has the DNA TGTGCCAGCAGCTTAGTTGTCAGGGGGCGATATGGCTACACCTTC.

This clonotype was counted between two and nine times. The J gene is TRBJ2-1, the V gene TRBV20-1, with 12 bases lining up with TRBD2. Trimming at V came to 6 bases and at J to 1 base, leaving 4 bases not matched to a gene. This CDR3 comprises 15 residues. CDR1 and CDR2 (germline): DFQATT, SNEGSKA (reference sequence). CDR3: CSATTSGSSYNEQFF. CDR3 DNA: TGCAGTGCGACGACTAGCGGGAGTTCCTACAATGAGCAGTTCTTC.

This clonotype was detected a few times. The V call is TRBV10-3, the J call TRBJ2-1; 8 nucleotides agree with TRBD2. Germline CDR1 is ENHRY and CDR2 is SYGVKD. This CDR3 spans 16 amino acids. With 0 bases clipped from V and 2 bases from J, the junction kept 3 bases outside the gene matches. This CDR3 is CAISESGLAAYNEQFF. The CDR3 nucleotides read TGTGCCATCAGTGAGTCAGGACTAGCAGCCTACAATGAGCAGTTCTTC.

This clonotype occurred a few times. The chain recombines TRBV28 with TRBJ2-1; either TRBD1 or TRBD2 may fit D (7 bases each). The V gene's germline CDR1 is MDHEN and CDR2 SYDVKM. The CDR3 covers 16 residues. The V end was cut by 6 bases, the J end by 2 bases, with 17 bases between. The CDR3 sequence is CASRGGPGGPYNEQFF. DNA for the CDR3: TGTGCCAGCAGGGGGGGGCCAGGGGGGCCCTACAATGAGCAGTTCTTC.

The chain uses TRBV29-1 and TRBJ2-4; D gene uncertain. CDR1 SQVTM and CDR2 ANQGSEA come from the germline V gene. The CDR3 spans 12 residues. V was pared by 4 bases and J by 1 base, with 5 bases between. CDR3 sequence reads: CSVGWAKNIQYF. The CDR3 DNA reads as TGCAGCGTTGGGTGGGCCAAAAACATTCAGTACTTC.

This clonotype was observed a handful of times. The chain combines TRBV18 with TRBJ2-3; the match to TRBD2 covers 7 bases. With 4 bases clipped from V and 2 bases from J, the junction kept 12 bases outside the gene matches. The CDR3 loop spans 17 amino acids. Germline CDR1 KGHSH, CDR2 LQKENI. The CDR3 loop reads CASSLQQAGRPTDTQYF. For the CDR3, the DNA is TGTGCCAGCTCACTCCAACAAGCGGGGAGACCCACAGATACGCAGTATTTT.

This chain uses TRBV6-5 with TRBJ1-5; no clear D. This CDR3 is 13 amino acids long. Trimming shortened V by 0 bases and J by 4 bases, and 4 bases separated the two germline ends. From germline, CDR1 is MNHEY and CDR2 SVGAGI. In DNA form, the CDR3 reads TGTGCCAGCAGTTACTCGGCTAATCAGCCCCAGCATTTT. It yields the protein CASSYSANQPQHF.

This clonotype occurred a few times. V usage is TRBV5-1 and J usage is TRBJ1-1; D gene unclear. The CDR3 runs to 17 residues. V shed 0 bases and J shed 4 bases, with 19 bases lying between them. The germline V gene encodes CDR1 SGHRS and CDR2 YFSETQ. The CDR3 protein is CASSLGSVGGLSTEAFF. For the CDR3, the DNA is TGCGCCAGCAGCTTGGGGTCGGTAGGAGGGTTGAGCACTGAAGCTTTCTTT.

This clonotype was detected only a few times. The chain employs TRBV18 and TRBJ2-3, with 13 bases aligning to TRBD2. CDR1 KGHSH and CDR2 LQKENI come from the germline V gene. The CDR3 contains 16 residues. With V trimmed by 1 base and J by 6 bases, 4 bases remained unmatched. The chain's CDR3 is CASSPQGLAGADTQYF. The CDR3 DNA follows: TGTGCCAGCTCACCACAAGGACTAGCGGGAGCCGATACGCAGTATTTT.

The sample holds a few counts of this clonotype. The chain combines TRBV20-1 with TRBJ2-3; 8 bases map to TRBD2. The germline V gene has CDR1 DFQATT and CDR2 SNEGSKA (reference sequence). This CDR3 has 14 amino acids. V lost 2 bases to trimming and J lost 0 bases; unmatched junction nucleotides: 1. The CDR3 protein is CSARRLASTDTQYF. The CDR3 bases are TGCAGTGCTAGACGACTAGCGAGCACAGATACGCAGTATTTT.

The chain combines TRBV7-6 with TRBJ2-1; TRBD2 matches 13 bases. Per germline, CDR1 SGHVS and CDR2 FNYEAQ. This CDR3 has 15 residues. The V segment lost 3 bases and the J segment 8 bases; nucleotides outside the gene matches: 4. DNA of the CDR3: TGTGCCAGCAGCTTCGGACTAGCGGGAGTCCATGAGCAGTTCTTC. Its translation is CASSFGLAGVHEQFF.

The chain links TRBV6-5 to TRBJ2-3; 12 positions match TRBD2. The CDR3 is 16 amino acids. Per germline, CDR1 MNHEY and CDR2 SVGAGI. J gave up 6 bases and V 0 bases, and 4 bases lay outside the gene matches. In DNA form, the CDR3 reads TGTGCCAGCAGTTACTCAGCTAGCGGGAGGGCCGATACGCAGTATTTT. It encodes CASSYSASGRADTQYF.

This sequence joins TRBV15 and TRBJ1-2; possible D gene TRBD1, 5 bases. Trimming took off 0 bases at V and 4 bases at J, with 12 bases between the two ends. There are 15 residues in the CDR3. The germline V gene encodes CDR1 LNHNV and CDR2 YYDKDF (reference sequence). In DNA form, the CDR3 reads TGTGCCACCAGCAGAGATAGGACAAGTTCCTATGGCTACACCTTC. It is translated as CATSRDRTSSYGYTF.

This clonotype was found a few times. This chain's CDR3 is CASSVDRGFSYEQYF. CDR3 sequence (DNA): TGTGCCAGCAGCGTAGACAGGGGGTTTTCCTACGAGCAGTACTTC. The chain is built from TRBV9 and TRBJ2-7, with 8 bases that match TRBD1. The CDR3 runs 15 residues. Germline V lookup: CDR1 SGDLS, CDR2 YYNGEE. With 0 bases clipped from V and 1 base from J, the junction kept 3 bases outside the gene matches.

V gene TRBV6-5 combines with J gene TRBJ1-6; D unclear. Trimming shortened V by 2 bases and J by 4 bases, and 6 bases separated the two germline ends. From germline, CDR1 is MNHEY and CDR2 SVGAGI. The CDR3 has 14 residues. DNA of the CDR3: TGTGCCAGCAGTTACGGACGGTATAATTCACCCCTCCACTTT. Its protein is CASSYGRYNSPLHF.

The V gene is TRBV20-1, the J gene TRBJ2-7, with 7 positions matching TRBD2. The length of the CDR3 is 14 residues. The ends lost 3 bases at V and 7 bases at J; junction bases unmatched: 12. Germline-derived CDR1 and CDR2 are DFQATT and SNEGSKA (reference sequence). The DNA of the CDR3 is TGCAGTGCTAGGGGTTGGGAGGGAACGGGTGAGCAGTACTTC. Its protein product is CSARGWEGTGEQYF.

V is TRBV12-3 or TRBV12-4 and J is TRBJ1-2; TRBD1 agrees at 9 bases. The CDR3 totals 13 residues. V shed 6 bases, J shed 5 bases, and the junction held 4 bases outside the gene matches. Here the CDR3 reads CASRTGGAYGYTF. The DNA of the CDR3 is TGTGCCAGCAGAACAGGGGGCGCATATGGCTACACCTTC.